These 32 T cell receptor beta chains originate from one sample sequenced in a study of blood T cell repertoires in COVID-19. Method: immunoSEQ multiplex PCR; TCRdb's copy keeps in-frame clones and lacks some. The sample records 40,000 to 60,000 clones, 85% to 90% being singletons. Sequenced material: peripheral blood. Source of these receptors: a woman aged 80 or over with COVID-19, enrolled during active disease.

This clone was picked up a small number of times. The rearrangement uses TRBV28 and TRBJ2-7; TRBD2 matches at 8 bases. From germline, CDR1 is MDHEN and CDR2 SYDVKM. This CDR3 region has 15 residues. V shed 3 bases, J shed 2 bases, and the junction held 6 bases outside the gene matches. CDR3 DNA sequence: TGTGCCAGCAGTTTCCCCCGGGAGGGCCCCTACGAGCAGTACTTC. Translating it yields CASSFPREGPYEQYF.

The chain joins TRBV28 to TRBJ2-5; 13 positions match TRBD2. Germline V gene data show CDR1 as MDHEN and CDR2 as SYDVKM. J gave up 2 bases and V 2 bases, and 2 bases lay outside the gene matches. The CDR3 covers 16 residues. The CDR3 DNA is TGTGCCAGCAGTTTAGCGGGACTAGCGGGACAAGAGACCCAGTACTTC. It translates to CASSLAGLAGQETQYF.

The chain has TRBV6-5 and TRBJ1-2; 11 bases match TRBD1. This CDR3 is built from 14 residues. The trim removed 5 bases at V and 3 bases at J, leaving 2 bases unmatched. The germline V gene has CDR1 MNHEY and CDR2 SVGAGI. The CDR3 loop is CASSKGQGDYGYTF. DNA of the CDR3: TGTGCCAGCAGTAAGGGACAGGGGGACTATGGCTACACCTTC.

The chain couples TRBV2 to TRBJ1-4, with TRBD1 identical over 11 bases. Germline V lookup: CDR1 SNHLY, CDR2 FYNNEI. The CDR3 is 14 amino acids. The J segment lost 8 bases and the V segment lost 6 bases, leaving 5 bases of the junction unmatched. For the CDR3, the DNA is TGTGCCAGCAGAGGGACAGGGGGGAGGGAAAAACTGTTTTTT. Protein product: CASRGTGGREKLFF. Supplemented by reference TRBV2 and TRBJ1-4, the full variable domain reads EPEVTQTPSHQVTQMGQEVILRCVPISNHLYFYWYRQILGQKVEFLVSFYNNEISEKSEIFDDQFSVERPDGSNFTLKIRSTKLEDSAMYFCASRGTGGREKLFFGSGTQLSVL.

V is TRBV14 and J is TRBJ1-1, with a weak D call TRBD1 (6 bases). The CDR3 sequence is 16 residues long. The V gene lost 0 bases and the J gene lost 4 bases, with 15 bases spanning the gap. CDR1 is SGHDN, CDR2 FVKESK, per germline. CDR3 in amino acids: CASSQEVGGDFTEAFF. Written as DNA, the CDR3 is TGTGCCAGCAGCCAAGAAGTAGGGGGAGATTTCACTGAAGCTTTCTTT.

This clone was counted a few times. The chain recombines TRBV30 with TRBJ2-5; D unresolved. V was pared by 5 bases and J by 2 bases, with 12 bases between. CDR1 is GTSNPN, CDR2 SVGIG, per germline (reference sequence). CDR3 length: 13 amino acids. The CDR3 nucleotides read TGTGCCTGGTGCCGTCGCAGGCAAGAGACCCAGTACTTC. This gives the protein CAWCRRRQETQYF.

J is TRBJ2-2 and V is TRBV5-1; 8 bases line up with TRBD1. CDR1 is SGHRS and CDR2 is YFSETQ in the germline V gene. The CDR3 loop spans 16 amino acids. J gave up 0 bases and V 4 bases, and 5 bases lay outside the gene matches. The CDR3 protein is CASSHRQGPNTGELFF. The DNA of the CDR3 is TGCGCCAGCAGCCATCGACAGGGGCCGAACACCGGGGAGCTGTTTTTT.

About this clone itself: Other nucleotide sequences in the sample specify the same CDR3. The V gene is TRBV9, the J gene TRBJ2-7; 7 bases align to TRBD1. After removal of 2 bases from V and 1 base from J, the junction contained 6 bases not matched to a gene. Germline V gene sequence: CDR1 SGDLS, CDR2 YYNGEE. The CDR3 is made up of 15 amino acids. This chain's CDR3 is CASSVGTAASYEQYF. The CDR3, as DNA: TGTGCCAGCAGCGTCGGGACAGCAGCGTCCTACGAGCAGTACTTC.

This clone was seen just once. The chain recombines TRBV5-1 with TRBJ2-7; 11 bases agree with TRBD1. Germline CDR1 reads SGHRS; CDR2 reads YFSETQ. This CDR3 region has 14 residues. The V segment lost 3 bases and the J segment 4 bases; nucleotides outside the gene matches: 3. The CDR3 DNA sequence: TGCGCCAGCAGCTCGGGACAGGGGGAGTACGAGCAGTACTTC. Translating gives CASSSGQGEYEQYF.

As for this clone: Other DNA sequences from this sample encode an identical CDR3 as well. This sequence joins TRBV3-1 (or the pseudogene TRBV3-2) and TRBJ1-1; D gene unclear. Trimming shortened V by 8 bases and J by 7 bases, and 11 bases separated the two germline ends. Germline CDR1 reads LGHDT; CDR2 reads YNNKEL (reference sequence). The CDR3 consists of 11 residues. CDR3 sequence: CASRGGSEAFF. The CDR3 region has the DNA TGTGCCAGCCGAGGAGGGAGTGAAGCTTTCTTT.

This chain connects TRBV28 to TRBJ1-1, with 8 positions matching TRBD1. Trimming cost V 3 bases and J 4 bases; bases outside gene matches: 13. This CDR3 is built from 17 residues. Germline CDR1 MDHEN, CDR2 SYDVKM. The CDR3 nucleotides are TGTGCCAGCAGTTTGCCCCAAATGCAGGGGGCGCGCACTGAAGCTTTCTTT. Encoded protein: CASSLPQMQGARTEAFF.

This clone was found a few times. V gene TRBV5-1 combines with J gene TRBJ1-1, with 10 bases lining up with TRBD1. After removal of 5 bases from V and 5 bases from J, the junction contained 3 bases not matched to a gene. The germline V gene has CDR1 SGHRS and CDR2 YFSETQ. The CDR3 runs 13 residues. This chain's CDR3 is CASRTGGRTEAFF. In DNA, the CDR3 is TGCGCCAGCAGGACAGGGGGCCGGACTGAAGCTTTCTTT.

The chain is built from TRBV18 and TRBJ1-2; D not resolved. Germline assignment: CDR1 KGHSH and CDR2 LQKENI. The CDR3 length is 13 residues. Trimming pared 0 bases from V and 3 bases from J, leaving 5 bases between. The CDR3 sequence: CASSPPGYYGYTF. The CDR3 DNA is TGTGCCAGCTCACCACCGGGCTACTATGGCTACACCTTC.

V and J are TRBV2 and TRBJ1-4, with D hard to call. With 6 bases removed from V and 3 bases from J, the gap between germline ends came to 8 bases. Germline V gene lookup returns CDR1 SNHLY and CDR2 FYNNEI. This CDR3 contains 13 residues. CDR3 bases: TGTGCCAGCAGGAGGGTGGCTAATGAAAAACTGTTTTTT. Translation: CASRRVANEKLFF.

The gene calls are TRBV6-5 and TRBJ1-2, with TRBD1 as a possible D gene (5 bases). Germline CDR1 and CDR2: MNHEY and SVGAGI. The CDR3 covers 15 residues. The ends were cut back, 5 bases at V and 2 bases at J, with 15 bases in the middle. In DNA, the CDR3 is TGTGCCAGCAGTCACCTGGGGGGGGTCAACTATGGCTACACCTTC. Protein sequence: CASSHLGGVNYGYTF.

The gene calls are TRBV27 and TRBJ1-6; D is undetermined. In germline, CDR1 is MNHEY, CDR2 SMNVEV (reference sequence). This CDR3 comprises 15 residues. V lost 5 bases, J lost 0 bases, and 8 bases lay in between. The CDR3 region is CASSVGSSYNSPLHF. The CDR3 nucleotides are TGTGCCAGCAGTGTCGGGAGCTCCTATAATTCACCCCTCCACTTT.

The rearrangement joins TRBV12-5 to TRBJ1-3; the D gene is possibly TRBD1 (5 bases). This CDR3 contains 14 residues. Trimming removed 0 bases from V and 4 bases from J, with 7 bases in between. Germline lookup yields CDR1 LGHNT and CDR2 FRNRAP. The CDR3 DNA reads TGTGCTAGTGGTTTGGTGCAGGGAGGAAACACCATATATTTT. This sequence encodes CASGLVQGGNTIYF.

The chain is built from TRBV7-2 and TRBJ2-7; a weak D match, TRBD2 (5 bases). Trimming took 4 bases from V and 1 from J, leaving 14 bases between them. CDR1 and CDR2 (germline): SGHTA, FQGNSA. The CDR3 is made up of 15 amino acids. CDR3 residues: CASSSAAGASYEQYF. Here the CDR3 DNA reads TGTGCCAGCAGCTCAGCCGCGGGCGCGTCCTACGAGCAGTACTTC.

In DNA form, the CDR3 reads TGTGCCACCAGTGATTATCCAGGGGGCGGCCAAGAGACCCAGTACTTC. Its protein is CATSDYPGGGQETQYF. This chain connects TRBV24-1 to TRBJ2-5; TRBD1 agrees at 8 bases. V was pared by 2 bases and J by 1 base, with 5 bases of the junction left unmatched. Germline V gene sequence: CDR1 KGHDR, CDR2 SFDVKD. The CDR3 has 16 residues.

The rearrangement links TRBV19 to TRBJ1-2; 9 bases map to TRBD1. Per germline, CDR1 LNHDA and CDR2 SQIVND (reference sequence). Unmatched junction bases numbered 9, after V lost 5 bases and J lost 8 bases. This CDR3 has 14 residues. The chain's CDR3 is CASSLHRGQRGYTF. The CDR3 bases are TGTGCCAGTAGTCTTCACAGGGGGCAACGGGGCTACACCTTC.

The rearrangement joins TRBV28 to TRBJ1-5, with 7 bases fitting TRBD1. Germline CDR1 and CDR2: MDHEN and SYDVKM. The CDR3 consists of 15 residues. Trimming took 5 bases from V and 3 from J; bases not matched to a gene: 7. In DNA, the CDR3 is TGTGCCAGCAGTCGTACAGGGGCAGACAATCAGCCCCAGCATTTT. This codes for CASSRTGADNQPQHF.

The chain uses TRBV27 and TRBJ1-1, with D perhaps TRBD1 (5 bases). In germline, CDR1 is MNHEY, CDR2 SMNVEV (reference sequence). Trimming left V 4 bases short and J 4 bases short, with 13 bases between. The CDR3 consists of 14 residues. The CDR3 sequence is CASSWFGGTTEAFF. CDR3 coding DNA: TGTGCCAGCAGTTGGTTCGGGGGGACCACTGAAGCTTTCTTT.

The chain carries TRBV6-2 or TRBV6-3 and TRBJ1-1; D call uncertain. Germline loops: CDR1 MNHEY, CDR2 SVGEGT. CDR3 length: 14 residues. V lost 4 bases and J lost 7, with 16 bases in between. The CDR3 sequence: CASSFAGWVFEAFF. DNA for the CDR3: TGTGCCAGCAGTTTCGCAGGTTGGGTCTTTGAAGCTTTCTTT.

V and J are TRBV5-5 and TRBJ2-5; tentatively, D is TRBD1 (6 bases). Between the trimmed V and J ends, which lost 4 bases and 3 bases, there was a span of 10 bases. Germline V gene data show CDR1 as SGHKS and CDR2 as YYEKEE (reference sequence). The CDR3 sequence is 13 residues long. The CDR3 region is CASSGTPKETQYF. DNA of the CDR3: TGTGCCAGCAGCGGGACACCCAAAGAGACCCAGTACTTC.

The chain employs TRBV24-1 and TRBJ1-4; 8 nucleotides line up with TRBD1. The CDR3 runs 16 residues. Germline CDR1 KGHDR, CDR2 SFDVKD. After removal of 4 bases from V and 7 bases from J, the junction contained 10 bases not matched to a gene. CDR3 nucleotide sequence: TGTGCCACCAGTGACCCCTCCCAGGGGGCGGGTGAAAAACTGTTTTTT. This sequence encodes CATSDPSQGAGEKLFF.

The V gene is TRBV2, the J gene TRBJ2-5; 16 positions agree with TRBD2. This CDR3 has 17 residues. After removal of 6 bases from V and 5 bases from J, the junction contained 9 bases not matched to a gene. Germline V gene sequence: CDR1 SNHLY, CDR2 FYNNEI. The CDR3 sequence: CASRTGTSGRARETQYF. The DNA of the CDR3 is TGTGCCAGCAGGACCGGGACTAGCGGGAGGGCCCGCGAGACCCAGTACTTC. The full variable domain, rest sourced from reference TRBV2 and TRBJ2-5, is EPEVTQTPSHQVTQMGQEVILRCVPISNHLYFYWYRQILGQKVEFLVSFYNNEISEKSEIFDDQFSVERPDGSNFTLKIRSTKLEDSAMYFCASRTGTSGRARETQYFGPGTRLLVL.

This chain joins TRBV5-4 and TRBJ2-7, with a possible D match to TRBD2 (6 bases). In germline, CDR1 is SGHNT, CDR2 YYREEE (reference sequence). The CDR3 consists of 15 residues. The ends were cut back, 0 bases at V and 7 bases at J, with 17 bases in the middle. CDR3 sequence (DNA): TGTGCCAGCAGCTTGGCCTCGGCGGGGCCGGGGGAGCAGTACTTC. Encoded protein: CASSLASAGPGEQYF.

The CDR3 region has the DNA TGCGCCAGCAGCTTGGCGATGGGGGGACCATACGAGCAGTACTTC. Protein sequence: CASSLAMGGPYEQYF. This sequence joins TRBV5-1 and TRBJ2-7, with D possibly TRBD2 on 6 matching bases. The CDR3 length is 15 residues. The germline V and J ends were trimmed by 0 bases and 4 bases, with 14 bases remaining between them. In germline, CDR1 is SGHRS, CDR2 YFSETQ.

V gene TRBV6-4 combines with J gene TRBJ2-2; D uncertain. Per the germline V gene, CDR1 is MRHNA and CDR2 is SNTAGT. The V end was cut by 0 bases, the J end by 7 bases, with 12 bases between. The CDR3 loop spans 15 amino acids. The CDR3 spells CASSDSAFPGGELFF. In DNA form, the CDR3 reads TGTGCCAGCAGTGACTCCGCTTTCCCCGGCGGGGAGCTGTTTTTT.

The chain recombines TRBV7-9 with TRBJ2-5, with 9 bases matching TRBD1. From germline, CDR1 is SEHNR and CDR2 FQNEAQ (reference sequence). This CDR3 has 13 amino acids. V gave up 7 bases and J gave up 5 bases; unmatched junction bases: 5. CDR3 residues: CASKYRGRETQYF. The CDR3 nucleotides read TGTGCCAGCAAGTACAGGGGGCGGGAGACCCAGTACTTC.

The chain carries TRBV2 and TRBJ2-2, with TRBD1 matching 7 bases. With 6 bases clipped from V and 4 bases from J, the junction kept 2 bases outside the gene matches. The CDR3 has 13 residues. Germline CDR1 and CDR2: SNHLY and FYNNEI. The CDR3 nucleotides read TGTGCCAGCAGGAAGGGGGCCACCGGGGAGCTGTTTTTT. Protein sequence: CASRKGATGELFF. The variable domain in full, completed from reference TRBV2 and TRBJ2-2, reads EPEVTQTPSHQVTQMGQEVILRCVPISNHLYFYWYRQILGQKVEFLVSFYNNEISEKSEIFDDQFSVERPDGSNFTLKIRSTKLEDSAMYFCASRKGATGELFFGEGSRLTVL.

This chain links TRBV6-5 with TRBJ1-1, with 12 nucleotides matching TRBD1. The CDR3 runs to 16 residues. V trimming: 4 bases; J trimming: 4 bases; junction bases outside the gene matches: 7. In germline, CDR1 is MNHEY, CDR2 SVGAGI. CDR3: CASSSRDRGPGTEAFF. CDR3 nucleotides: TGTGCCAGCAGTTCTAGGGACAGGGGGCCAGGCACTGAAGCTTTCTTT.